The entry below describes one TCR beta chain. The data derive from a study of technical replicates of blood from a handful of donors. Profiling relied on immunoSEQ multiplex PCR, and the TCRdb table lists in-frame clones only, not all of them. Among tens of thousands of clones, 70% to 90% were seen once, and the ten largest hold around 5%. The CDR3 runs 15 residues. V lost 6 bases to trimming and J lost 0 bases, with 14 bases between them. In germline, CDR1 is SEHNR, CDR2 FQNEAQ (reference sequence). The source of this sequence is a human donor in good health. Some clones in this sample may be carry-over from other donors' samples. The sample was PBMCs. The chain recombines TRBV7-9 with TRBJ1-1; TRBD1 is a possible D gene (5 bases). The CDR3 sequence is CASRPTESMNTEAFF. The CDR3 nucleotides read TGTGCCAGCAGACCGACAGAGTCCATGAACACTGAAGCTTTCTTT.